The 10 T cell receptor beta chains below were found in one sample sequenced in a study of T cells in Graves' hyperthyroidism and ophthalmopathy. The investigators amplified TCR beta CDR3 regions from RNA transcripts. TCR CDR3 underwent first-round RT-PCR with the HTBI primer set. Via MiXCR, TCRdb re-called the multiplex PCR reads, giving one row per CDR3 protein. The table lists under 450,000 distinct CDR3 sequences, about 13% of them singletons. The material sequenced was blood. The receptors originated from a man aged 30-40 years with Graves' hyperthyroidism that later progressed to Graves' ophthalmopathy.

The chain uses TRBV10-3 and TRBJ2-5; 8 bases fit TRBD2. Trimming cost V 4 bases and J 3 bases; bases outside gene matches: 1. Germline CDR1 and CDR2: ENHRY and SYGVKD. The CDR3 runs to 13 residues. CDR3: CAISGAGEETQYF. DNA of the CDR3: TGTGCCATCAGTGGAGCGGGGGAAGAGACCCAGTACTTC.

This clonotype was recorded many times. This rearrangement joins TRBV28 to TRBJ1-6; D not resolved. The V end was cut by 10 bases, the J end by 5 bases, with 12 bases between. In germline, CDR1 is MDHEN, CDR2 SYDVKM. The CDR3 consists of 13 residues. This chain's CDR3 is CATSGSNNSPLHF. CDR3 coding DNA: TGTGCCACGTCGGGAAGCAATAATTCACCCCTCCACTTT. The full variable domain, completed using reference TRBV28 and TRBJ1-6, is DVKVTQSSRYLVKRTGEKVFLECVQDMDHENMFWYRQDPGLGLRLIYFSYDVKMKEKGDIPEGYSVSREKKERFSLILESASTNQTSMYLCATSGSNNSPLHFGNGTRLTVT.

The V call is TRBV9, the J call TRBJ1-2; no definite D call. Trimming removed 4 bases from V and 6 bases from J, with 10 bases in between. Germline CDR1 is SGDLS and CDR2 is YYNGEE. CDR3 size: 12 residues. The DNA for the CDR3 is TGTGCCAGCAGCCAATCCACTCATGGCTACACCTTC. As protein: CASSQSTHGYTF.

This clonotype has a single count. The V gene is TRBV4-1, the J gene TRBJ1-4, with D maybe TRBD1 (5 bases). The V gene's germline CDR1 is MGHRA and CDR2 YSYEKL. This CDR3 contains 15 residues. The V gene lost 1 base and the J gene lost 5 bases, with 11 bases spanning the gap. CDR3 in DNA: TGCGCCAGCAGCCAAGGCGGGACTGGAAATGAAAAACTGTTTTTT. Translation gives CASSQGGTGNEKLFF.

This clonotype was seen many times. This chain connects TRBV7-9 to TRBJ2-1, with TRBD2 matching 13 bases. Germline values: CDR1 SEHNR, CDR2 FQNEAQ (reference sequence). The CDR3 length is 15 residues. Trimming took 5 bases from V and 8 from J; bases not matched to a gene: 6. The DNA of the CDR3 is TGTGCCAGCAGCACCGGGACTAGCGGGGCGGATGAGCAGTTCTTC. As protein: CASSTGTSGADEQFF.

The CDR3, as DNA: TGTGCCAGCAGTGGGCAGGACCGATCACCCCTCCACTTT. Encoded protein: CASSGQDRSPLHF. This rearrangement joins TRBV5-4 to TRBJ1-6; D not certain. Per the germline V gene, CDR1 is SGHNT and CDR2 is YYREEE (reference sequence). The CDR3 runs to 13 residues. Trimming pared 5 bases from V and 10 bases from J, leaving 13 bases between.

Many counts were recorded for this clonotype. The CDR3 region is CATSDWGLTFTQFF. The CDR3 nucleotides are TGTGCCACCAGTGATTGGGGACTCACATTCACCCAGTTCTTC. This rearrangement joins TRBV24-1 to TRBJ2-5, with D possibly matching TRBD2 (6 bases). TRBJ2-1 matches the DNA end more closely, so the J call is doubtful. The V gene's germline CDR1 is KGHDR and CDR2 SFDVKD. The CDR3 sequence is 14 residues long.

This clonotype was recorded many times. V and J are TRBV28 and TRBJ1-4, with 7 nucleotides matching TRBD1. The CDR3 is 16 residues long. Per germline, CDR1 MDHEN and CDR2 SYDVKM. V was pared by 4 bases and J by 6 bases, with 11 bases of the junction left unmatched. CDR3 residues: CASSSLFGTADEKLFF. The CDR3 coding sequence is TGTGCCAGCAGTTCCTTATTCGGGACAGCCGATGAAAAACTGTTTTTT. The whole variable domain, remainder taken from reference TRBV28 and TRBJ1-4, is DVKVTQSSRYLVKRTGEKVFLECVQDMDHENMFWYRQDPGLGLRLIYFSYDVKMKEKGDIPEGYSVSREKKERFSLILESASTNQTSMYLCASSSLFGTADEKLFFGSGTQLSVL.

The chain is built from TRBV20-1 and TRBJ1-5; D might be TRBD1 (5 bases). Per germline, CDR1 DFQATT and CDR2 SNEGSKA (reference sequence). The CDR3 totals 12 residues. The V gene lost 1 base and the J gene lost 9 bases, with 10 bases spanning the gap. Here the CDR3 reads CSARVQGGPQHF. The DNA of the CDR3 is TGCAGTGCTAGAGTCCAGGGCGGGCCCCAGCATTTT.

This clonotype was seen ten or more times. The chain joins TRBV15 to TRBJ1-2; D call uncertain. The V gene lost 0 bases and the J gene lost 5 bases, with 7 bases spanning the gap. In germline, CDR1 is LNHNV, CDR2 YYDKDF (reference sequence). The CDR3 contains 13 residues. As DNA, the CDR3 is TGTGCCACCAGCAGAGACAGAGATTATGGCTACACCTTC. The encoded protein is CATSRDRDYGYTF.